What follows are 22 T cell receptor beta chains derived from one specimen sequenced in a study of blood T cell repertoires in COVID-19. Method: immunoSEQ multiplex PCR; TCRdb's copy keeps in-frame clones and lacks some. The table includes a few hundred thousand clones, under 95% detected once. The sequenced material came from PBMCs or T cells enriched from blood (not recorded which). The receptors derive from a woman in her 30s who had recovered from COVID-19.

For the CDR3, the DNA is TGTGCCAGCAGTTACTCGACGGGCAGGGGAACGGGAGATACGCAGTATTTT. It codes for CASSYSTGRGTGDTQYF. The genes are TRBV6-2 or TRBV6-3 and TRBJ2-3; D might be TRBD1 (6 bases). The CDR3 is made up of 17 amino acids. V lost 0 bases, J lost 5 bases, and 18 bases lay in between. The germline V gene has CDR1 MNHEY and CDR2 SVGEGT.

The V gene is TRBV28, the J gene TRBJ2-2; D is perhaps TRBD2 (5 bases). Germline values: CDR1 MDHEN, CDR2 SYDVKM. The CDR3 consists of 14 residues. The V end was cut by 7 bases, the J end by 6 bases, with 15 bases between. This chain's CDR3 is CASTPPRGAGELFF. The CDR3 DNA follows: TGTGCCAGCACACCACCTCGGGGTGCCGGGGAGCTGTTTTTT.

The J gene is TRBJ2-1, the V gene TRBV29-1, with a tentative D call TRBD2 (5 bases). The CDR3 contains 13 residues. In germline, CDR1 is SQVTM, CDR2 ANQGSEA. Trimming took 4 bases from V and 1 from J, leaving 8 bases between them. CDR3 DNA sequence: TGCAGCGTTGGAGGGATTTCCTACAATGAGCAGTTCTTC. This sequence encodes CSVGGISYNEQFF.

This chain uses TRBV19 with TRBJ2-7; D might be TRBD1 (6 bases). The CDR3 runs 14 residues. CDR1 LNHDA and CDR2 SQIVND come from the germline V gene (reference sequence). Trimming shortened V by 3 bases and J by 5 bases, and 14 bases separated the two germline ends. CDR3 bases: TGTGCCAGTAGTATGAACACAGGGCGAGACGAGCAGTACTTC. Protein sequence: CASSMNTGRDEQYF.

This clone has only one observation. This chain links TRBV21-1 with TRBJ2-3; TRBD2 reflects the table's D call only, with no check against the DNA. TRBV21-1 is an annotated pseudogene. The CDR3 sequence is 17 residues long. The CDR3 DNA follows: TGTGCCAGCAGCAAAGGAGGCCACCCGCTAGACACAGATACGCAGTATTTT. Translating gives CASSKGGHPLDTDTQYF.

The V and J genes are TRBV11-2 and TRBJ2-7, with D tentatively TRBD1 (5 bases). Germline V gene data show CDR1 as SGHAT and CDR2 as FQNNGV. The germline V and J ends were trimmed by 5 bases and 2 bases, with 13 bases remaining between them. The CDR3 loop spans 14 amino acids. CDR3 in amino acids: CASSPSAGPYEQYF. CDR3 nucleotides: TGTGCCAGCAGCCCCTCAGCAGGGCCCTACGAGCAGTACTTC.

The chain has TRBV9 and TRBJ2-5, with a weak D call TRBD1 (5 bases). Trimming stripped 0 bases from V and 4 bases from J, with 13 bases between. CDR3 size: 15 residues. Germline CDR1 SGDLS, CDR2 YYNGEE. The CDR3 is CASSVGGAVGETQYF. The CDR3 DNA reads TGTGCCAGCAGCGTAGGTGGGGCGGTGGGAGAGACCCAGTACTTC.

The CDR3 is CASRWTGSQPQHF. CDR3 nucleotide sequence: TGTGCCAGCAGGTGGACAGGGAGTCAGCCCCAGCATTTT. This chain connects TRBV6-5 to TRBJ1-5; TRBD1 aligns across 8 bases. The CDR3 contains 13 residues. Trimming cost V 6 bases and J 6 bases; bases outside gene matches: 4. Per the germline V gene, CDR1 is MNHEY and CDR2 is SVGAGI.

This chain connects TRBV11-3 to TRBJ2-3, with 9 bases identical to TRBD1. Germline-derived CDR1 and CDR2 are SGHNT and YENEEA. CDR3 length equals 13 residues. V gave up 3 bases and J gave up 7 bases; unmatched junction bases: 2. The CDR3 DNA reads TGTGCCAGCAGCTTGACAGGGGGTAATACGCAGTATTTT. Residues: CASSLTGGNTQYF.

This chain joins TRBV5-1 and TRBJ2-2; no firm D call. Germline CDR1 is SGHRS and CDR2 is YFSETQ. This CDR3 is 13 amino acids long. V was pared by 4 bases and J by 6 bases, with 10 bases between. In DNA, the CDR3 is TGCGCCAGCAGCCGAGTTGAGTCCGGGGAGCTGTTTTTT. Its translation is CASSRVESGELFF.

The chain couples TRBV29-1 to TRBJ1-2, with TRBD1 as a possible D gene (5 bases). The CDR3 length is 13 residues. Deletions cut 4 bases from V and 1 base from J, with 10 bases between. Germline V gene data show CDR1 as SQVTM and CDR2 as ANQGSEA. DNA of the CDR3: TGCAGCGTTGTCCAGGGCCTTAACTATGGCTACACCTTC. Translation: CSVVQGLNYGYTF.

The count of this clone is one. The chain has TRBV12-3 or TRBV12-4 and TRBJ1-2; D unclear. The CDR3 is 12 residues long. Trimming took 3 bases from V and 8 from J, leaving 10 bases between them. The CDR3 bases are TGTGCCAGCAGTTTCCAGGAAGGAGGCTACACCTTC. This translates into CASSFQEGGYTF.

This clone occurred once. J is TRBJ1-2 and V is TRBV5-6; 7 bases line up with TRBD1. With V trimmed by 4 bases and J by 2 bases, 8 bases remained unmatched. The CDR3 consists of 15 residues. The germline CDR1 and CDR2 sequences are SGHDT and YYEEEE. The CDR3 DNA sequence: TGTGCCAGCAGCCAGGGTGGGGGACAGAACTATGGCTACACCTTC. This translates into CASSQGGGQNYGYTF.

V and J are TRBV15 and TRBJ2-5; D is perhaps TRBD1 (6 bases). The CDR3 contains 15 residues. Trimming took off 0 bases at V and 2 bases at J, with 10 bases between the two ends. CDR1 and CDR2 (germline): LNHNV, YYDKDF (reference sequence). The CDR3 DNA follows: TGTGCCACCAGCAGAGATGAAGGGACACAAGAGACCCAGTACTTC. Translating gives CATSRDEGTQETQYF.

The chain is built from TRBV27 and TRBJ2-7; possible D gene TRBD1, 6 bases. The CDR3 covers 14 residues. Trimming took 11 bases from V and 4 from J, leaving 21 bases between them. From germline, CDR1 is MNHEY and CDR2 SMNVEV (reference sequence). Here the CDR3 DNA reads TGTGCCTCCCGTATAGGGGGATCAGTTTACGAGCAGTACTTC. Translation gives CASRIGGSVYEQYF.

The rearrangement uses TRBV9 and TRBJ2-3; D is possibly TRBD2 (6 bases). V was cut by 0 bases and J by 7 bases, with 15 bases left in between. The CDR3 runs to 15 residues. In germline, CDR1 is SGDLS, CDR2 YYNGEE. CDR3 nucleotide sequence: TGTGCCAGCAGCGTAGAGGGTGGGGGAGGTTATACGCAGTATTTT. As protein: CASSVEGGGGYTQYF. Supplemented by reference TRBV9 and TRBJ2-3, the full variable domain reads DSGVTQTPKHLITATGQRVTLRCSPRSGDLSVYWYQQSLDQGLQFLIQYYNGEERAKGNILERFSAQQFPDLHSELNLSSLELGDSALYFCASSVEGGGGYTQYFGPGTRLTVL.

This chain joins TRBV18 and TRBJ2-2; 8 bases map to TRBD1. CDR3 length: 15 residues. CDR1 is KGHSH and CDR2 is LQKENI in the germline V gene. V dropped 5 bases and J dropped 1; count of bases not matched to a gene: 3. Written as DNA, the CDR3 is TGTGCCAGCTCAGCCGGGACAGGGAACACCGGGGAGCTGTTTTTT. This sequence encodes CASSAGTGNTGELFF.

This clone has a single count. The chain couples TRBV28 to TRBJ2-7, with 10 positions matching TRBD1. Germline trimming cut 6 bases from V and 7 bases from J; bases unmatched to any gene: 6. The CDR3 is 13 residues long. Germline V gives CDR1 MDHEN, CDR2 SYDVKM. CDR3 region: CASSQTGGEEQYF. The CDR3 DNA follows: TGTGCCAGCAGCCAGACAGGGGGCGAAGAGCAGTACTTC.

V is TRBV15 and J is TRBJ2-7; TRBD2 matches 14 bases. Unmatched junction bases numbered 5, after V lost 5 bases and J lost 5 bases. The CDR3 loop spans 15 amino acids. Germline CDR1 is LNHNV and CDR2 is YYDKDF (reference sequence). The CDR3 DNA sequence: TGTGCCACCAGCGGGACTAGCGGGAGACTGAACGAGCAGTACTTC. It codes for CATSGTSGRLNEQYF.

The chain combines TRBV19 with TRBJ2-7, with 7 positions matching TRBD1. The germline gives CDR1 LNHDA, CDR2 SQIVND (reference sequence). This CDR3 is 15 amino acids long. The trim removed 3 bases at V and 4 bases at J, leaving 9 bases unmatched. The CDR3 is CASSMGAGGTYEQYF. DNA for the CDR3: TGTGCCAGTAGTATGGGGGCAGGGGGAACGTACGAGCAGTACTTC.

The V and J genes are TRBV5-1 and TRBJ1-4; 10 bases fit TRBD1. V lost 3 bases to trimming and J lost 3 bases; unmatched junction nucleotides: 8. The V gene's germline CDR1 is SGHRS and CDR2 YFSETQ. CDR3 length equals 17 residues. The CDR3, as DNA: TGCGCCAGCAGCTCCAAACCGACAGGGGGCCCTAATGAAAAACTGTTTTTT. Translation: CASSSKPTGGPNEKLFF.

This clone was seen a handful of times. This chain links TRBV4-1 with TRBJ2-3, with D perhaps TRBD1 (5 bases). CDR3 length equals 14 residues. Trimming removed 8 bases from V and 2 bases from J, with 14 bases in between. Per germline, CDR1 MGHRA and CDR2 YSYEKL. CDR3 bases: TGCGCCAGCCAGCGTGGGGCCTCCACAGATACGCAGTATTTT. Encoded protein: CASQRGASTDTQYF.